The rows below give T cell receptor beta chains drawn from one sample of a study of human T cells and chemical hapten exposure. TCRdb ran MiXCR on the RACE reads and lists one entry per CDR3 protein. The repertoire has 300,000 to 400,000 distinct CDR3 sequences, around 7% of them found once; the top ten carry 8.4%. The sample consisted of whole blood, taken in connection with sensitization to the hapten diphenylcyclopropenone (DPC). The receptors here all came from a young woman with alopecia areata. Some clones in this sample may be carry-over from other donors' samples. Both conserved end residues are part of each CDR3. Fields, in order: V gene, J gene, D gene, clone size, CDR3 protein, CDR3 DNA. The D gene is left open where the match is weak. Clone size is not always given. Where it is, it says once, few, many or a class for expanded clones.

>TRBV12-3/TRBV12-4|TRBJ1-1|NA|few
CASSFPRMYTEAFF
TGTGCCAGCAGTTTTCCACGGATGTACACTGAAGCTTTCTTT
>TRBV6-5|TRBJ1-4|NA|NA
CASSPGGAGTLCF
TGTGCCAGCAGCCCGGGAGGCGCCGGGACCTTGTGTTTT
>TRBV7-6|TRBJ2-7|NA|many
CASSLGTVYEQYF
TGTGCCAGCAGCTTAGGGACGGTCTACGAGCAGTACTTC
>TRBV6-5|TRBJ1-5|NA|few
CASSYVKGQPQHF
TGTGCCAGCAGTTACGTGAAGGGCCAGCCCCAGCATTTT
>TRBV5-1|TRBJ2-3|NA|many
CASSLGGWDSTDTQYF
TGCGCCAGCAGCTTGGGAGGTTGGGACTCCACAGATACGCAGTATTTT
>TRBV6-2/TRBV6-3|TRBJ1-5|NA|few
CASSYGSGVNNQPQHF
TGTGCCAGCAGTTACGGTTCAGGGGTAAACAATCAGCCCCAGCATTTT
>TRBV12-3/TRBV12-4|TRBJ2-1|TRBD1|many
CASSPQGARIEQFF
TGTGCCAGCAGTCCACAGGGGGCGCGTATTGAGCAGTTCTTC
>TRBV10-3|TRBJ2-2|NA|few
CAISEGGDFNTGELFF
TGTGCCATCAGTGAAGGGGGGGATTTCAACACCGGGGAGCTGTTTTTT
>TRBV20-1|TRBJ1-2|NA|few
CSAPRGLDGYTF
TGCAGTGCCCCACGAGGTTTGGATGGCTACACCTTC
>TRBV4-2|TRBJ2-3|NA|NA
CASSQTVGGRDTQYF
TGTGCCAGCAGCCAGACTGTCGGGGGGCGAGATACGCAGTATTTT
>TRBV12-3/TRBV12-4|TRBJ1-1|NA|NA
CASSFQGTDTEAFF
TGTGCCAGCAGTTTTCAGGGGACGGACACTGAAGCTTTCTTT
>TRBV4-2|TRBJ2-3|NA|few
CASSQDNLRSTDTQYF
TGTGCCAGCAGCCAAGATAACTTACGAAGCACAGATACGCAGTATTTT
>TRBV4-2|TRBJ2-7|NA|many
CASSPLTAGYEQYF
TGTGCCAGCAGCCCTCTGACGGCCGGATACGAGCAGTACTTC
>TRBV6-1|TRBJ1-1|NA|few
CASSAGGGEAFF
TGTGCCAGCAGTGCGGGCGGGGGGGAAGCTTTCTTT
>TRBV6-1|TRBJ2-3|TRBD2|NA
CASRVAGATDTQYF
TGTGCCAGCAGGGTAGCGGGGGCCACAGATACGCAGTATTTT
>TRBV3-1|TRBJ2-6|NA|NA
CASSHGGFGSGANVLTF
TGTGCCAGCAGCCATGGAGGCTTTGGCTCTGGGGCCAACGTCCTGACTTTC
>TRBV6-2/TRBV6-3|TRBJ1-1|NA|NA
CASRYMNTEAFF
TGTGCCAGCAGGTACATGAACACTGAAGCTTTCTTT
>TRBV2|TRBJ2-6|NA|many
CASSGQRALLNSGANVLTF
TGTGCCAGCAGCGGACAGCGAGCACTCCTAAACTCTGGGGCCAACGTCCTGACTTTC
>TRBV29-1|TRBJ2-1|NA|NA
CSVGGAPYNEQFF
TGCAGCGTTGGGGGGGCTCCCTACAATGAGCAGTTCTTC
>TRBV27|TRBJ1-4|NA|few
CASSPDGMANEKLFF
TGTGCCAGCAGCCCTGATGGAATGGCTAATGAAAAACTGTTTTTT
>TRBV6-1|TRBJ2-1|TRBD1|NA
CASRHPGQVYNEQFF
TGTGCCAGCAGACACCCGGGACAGGTATACAATGAGCAGTTCTTC
>TRBV10-3|TRBJ2-2|TRBD2|many
CATTKSAGGPNTGELFF
TGTGCCACTACAAAGTCGGCGGGGGGTCCGAACACCGGGGAGCTGTTTTTT
>TRBV5-1|TRBJ2-5|TRBD2|NA
CASSPIRLAETQYF
TGCGCCAGCAGCCCCATTAGACTAGCAGAGACCCAGTACTTC
>TRBV12-5|TRBJ1-2|TRBD1|NA
CASGLVSGTAYGYTF
TGTGCTAGTGGTTTAGTATCGGGGACAGCATATGGCTACACCTTC
>TRBV20-1|TRBJ2-3|NA|few
CSARDPTGYGTDTQYF
TGCAGTGCTAGAGATCCGACCGGTTATGGCACAGATACGCAGTATTTT
>TRBV27|TRBJ1-3|NA|few
CARSLDTIYF
TGTGCCCGCTCACTAGACACCATATATTTT
>TRBV7-3|TRBJ2-7|TRBD2|few
CASSLFQTSGSYEQYF
TGTGCCAGCAGCTTATTCCAGACTAGCGGAAGTTACGAGCAGTACTTC